This passage covers 24 T cell receptor beta chains from one sample sequenced in a study of T cells in Graves' hyperthyroidism and ophthalmopathy. Amplification of TCR beta CDR3 regions used RNA as the template. The HTBI primer set served for first-round RT-PCR of the TCR CDR3. MiXCR, applied by TCRdb to the multiplex PCR reads, yields one record per CDR3 protein. The table shows approximately 430,000 distinct CDR3 sequences, with about 15% occurring only once. Material: blood. All receptors come from a woman between 18 and 30 years old with Graves' hyperthyroidism.

This clonotype was counted ten times or more. The chain carries TRBV7-9 and TRBJ1-2, with D tentatively TRBD1 (5 bases). CDR1 is SEHNR and CDR2 is FQNEAQ in the germline V gene (reference sequence). V lost 7 bases, J lost 7 bases, and 25 bases lay in between. The CDR3 covers 16 residues. The CDR3 DNA reads as TGTGCCAGCACCCCTCGACGGTCCAGGGTAAAGTCTGGCTACACCTTC. It is translated as CASTPRRSRVKSGYTF.

This clonotype has a count of ten or more. The gene calls are TRBV6-1 and TRBJ1-2; 8 bases align to TRBD1. Unmatched junction bases numbered 15, after V lost 7 bases and J lost 8 bases. The CDR3 sequence is 15 residues long. Germline V gene sequence: CDR1 MNHNS, CDR2 SASEGT. DNA for the CDR3: TGTGCCAGCATTCTGAATCCAGGGGGCGCGGGCGGCTACACCTTC. This translates into CASILNPGGAGGYTF.

This clonotype was counted many times. The chain recombines TRBV20-1 with TRBJ2-3, with TRBD2 matching 11 bases. The CDR3 has 16 amino acids. Germline V CDR1 and CDR2: DFQATT, SNEGSKA (reference sequence). V was clipped by 0 bases and J by 4 bases; unmatched bases: 6. CDR3 sequence: CSARDPQGLAADTQYF. Here the CDR3 DNA reads TGCAGTGCTAGAGATCCCCAGGGACTAGCGGCAGATACGCAGTATTTT.

In this sample, this clonotype turned up many times. The J gene is TRBJ1-4, the V gene TRBV7-2; 9 bases map to TRBD1. Trimming cost V 6 bases and J 6 bases; bases outside gene matches: 8. CDR3 length equals 15 residues. In germline, CDR1 is SGHTA, CDR2 FQGNSA. The CDR3 loop is CASSVAGQGYEKLFF. CDR3 nucleotides: TGTGCCAGCAGTGTTGCGGGACAGGGTTATGAAAAACTGTTTTTT. Drawing the rest from reference TRBV7-2 and TRBJ1-4, the complete variable domain is GAGVSQSPSNKVTEKGKDVELRCDPISGHTALYWYRQSLGQGLEFLIYFQGNSAPDKSGLPSDRFSAERTGGSVSTLTIQRTQQEDSAVYLCASSVAGQGYEKLFFGSGTQLSVL.

V is TRBV11-2 and J is TRBJ2-1, with 11 bases aligning to TRBD2. The CDR3 runs 17 residues. Germline V gene lookup returns CDR1 SGHAT and CDR2 FQNNGV. Germline trimming cut 0 bases from V and 5 bases from J; bases unmatched to any gene: 6. CDR3 in DNA: TGTGCCAGCAGCTTAGATCGGACTAGCGGGTCCGACAATGAGCAGTTCTTC. This translates into CASSLDRTSGSDNEQFF.

Many counts were recorded for this clonotype. The CDR3 reads CASSLPWTSGAPDTQYF. The CDR3 bases are TGTGCCAGCAGCCTACCTTGGACTAGCGGGGCCCCAGATACGCAGTATTTT. The rearrangement links TRBV7-9 to TRBJ2-3; 12 nucleotides line up with TRBD2. CDR1 is SEHNR and CDR2 is FQNEAQ in the germline V gene (reference sequence). This CDR3 has 17 amino acids. V shed 5 bases and J 4 bases; nucleotides not matched to a gene: 10. Full variable domain (missing parts from reference TRBV7-9 and TRBJ2-3): DTGVSQNPRHKITKRGQNVTFRCDPISEHNRLYWYRQTLGQGPEFLTYFQNEAQLEKSRLLSDRFSAERPKGSFSTLEIQRTEQGDSAMYLCASSLPWTSGAPDTQYFGPGTRLTVL.

This clonotype was observed many times. The rearrangement links TRBV28 to TRBJ1-5; D is perhaps TRBD1 (6 bases). Per germline, CDR1 MDHEN and CDR2 SYDVKM. This CDR3 region has 15 residues. Trimming cost V 3 bases and J 7 bases, with 16 bases left between them. The CDR3 coding sequence is TGTGCCAGCAGTTTCAATTCCAGGGGAGAGCAGCCCCAGCATTTT. This codes for CASSFNSRGEQPQHF. Drawing the rest from reference TRBV28 and TRBJ1-5, the complete variable domain is DVKVTQSSRYLVKRTGEKVFLECVQDMDHENMFWYRQDPGLGLRLIYFSYDVKMKEKGDIPEGYSVSREKKERFSLILESASTNQTSMYLCASSFNSRGEQPQHFGDGTRLSIL.

There are many counts of this clonotype. The rearrangement links TRBV12-3 or TRBV12-4 to TRBJ2-1; no clear D. Trimming left V 7 bases short and J 6 bases short, with 16 bases between. The CDR3 is 14 amino acids. The CDR3 DNA follows: TGTGCCAGCACGACGGAACTCTGGGGCAATGAGCAGTTCTTC. Translated, it gives CASTTELWGNEQFF.

In the case of this clonotype: With a much larger clone just one base away, this may be a read error. The chain carries TRBV28 and TRBJ2-5; TRBD2 is a possible D gene (5 bases). V gave up 5 bases and J gave up 7 bases, with 14 bases separating them. Germline-derived CDR1 and CDR2 are MDHEN and SYDVKM. The CDR3 is made up of 13 amino acids. CDR3 region: CASSLVPAGTQYF. The DNA for the CDR3 is TGTGCCAGCAGTCTGGTCCCGGCGGGGACCCAGTACTTC.

The chain has TRBV10-3 and TRBJ1-6, with TRBD1 matching 7 bases. From germline, CDR1 is ENHRY and CDR2 SYGVKD. The trim removed 2 bases at V and 5 bases at J, leaving 3 bases unmatched. The CDR3 has 15 amino acids. The CDR3 DNA sequence: TGTGCCATCAGTGAGGCGGGGACAGATAATTCACCCCTCCACTTT. It translates to CAISEAGTDNSPLHF.

The V and J genes are TRBV5-1 and TRBJ1-2, with 9 bases identical to TRBD1. CDR1 and CDR2 (germline): SGHRS, YFSETQ. This CDR3 spans 16 amino acids. V gave up 0 bases and J gave up 8 bases; unmatched junction bases: 11. CDR3 DNA: TGCGCCAGCAGCTTGGCCCAACCGGGACAGGGTGGCGGCTACACCTTC. The encoded protein is CASSLAQPGQGGGYTF.

This clonotype has ten or more counts. V gene TRBV14 combines with J gene TRBJ2-7; the match to TRBD2 covers 10 bases. The CDR3 has 15 residues. CDR1 is SGHDN, CDR2 FVKESK, per germline. V lost 5 bases to trimming and J lost 6 bases; unmatched junction nucleotides: 10. CDR3 nucleotide sequence: TGTGCCAGCAGCGTGAGACTAGCGGGCTCCGGCGAGCAGTACTTC. It yields the protein CASSVRLAGSGEQYF. Full variable domain (rest looked up from reference TRBV14 and TRBJ2-7): EAGVTQFPSHSVIEKGQTVTLRCDPISGHDNLYWYRRVMGKEIKFLLHFVKESKQDESGMPNNRFLAERTGGTYSTLKVQPAELEDSGVYFCASSVRLAGSGEQYFGPGTRLTVT.

This clonotype came up many times. The chain employs TRBV5-1 and TRBJ1-6; no clear D gene. This CDR3 spans 14 amino acids. Germline V gene sequence: CDR1 SGHRS, CDR2 YFSETQ. Trimming shortened V by 0 bases and J by 7 bases, and 8 bases separated the two germline ends. The CDR3 is CASSLGEMNSPLHF. The CDR3 DNA reads as TGCGCCAGCAGCTTGGGTGAGATGAATTCACCCCTCCACTTT.

This clonotype was seen at least ten times. The rearrangement uses TRBV14 and TRBJ2-5; 7 bases line up with TRBD1. Germline V gene lookup returns CDR1 SGHDN and CDR2 FVKESK. The CDR3 has 16 amino acids. V shed 0 bases, J shed 0 bases, and the junction held 4 bases outside the gene matches. CDR3 sequence reads: CASSQDGRGHQETQYF. The DNA of the CDR3 is TGTGCCAGCAGCCAAGATGGAAGGGGGCACCAAGAGACCCAGTACTTC.

This chain uses TRBV7-9 with TRBJ2-3; D perhaps matches TRBD2 (6 bases). The CDR3 extends over 14 amino acids. Trimming removed 5 bases at V and 2 bases at J, with 11 bases between. The V gene's germline CDR1 is SEHNR and CDR2 FQNEAQ (reference sequence). The CDR3 coding sequence is TGTGCCAGCAGCGAGGCGGGAATCACAGATACGCAGTATTTT. This gives the protein CASSEAGITDTQYF.

The chain combines TRBV12-3 or TRBV12-4 with TRBJ2-7; 8 bases match TRBD2. The CDR3 is 14 residues long. The J segment lost 4 bases and the V segment lost 7 bases, leaving 9 bases of the junction unmatched. DNA for the CDR3: TGTGCCAGCACCAATGCGGCTAGCGGGTACGAGCAGTACTTC. This sequence encodes CASTNAASGYEQYF.

This clonotype occurred once. The CDR3 sequence is CASSFQGEKLFF. CDR3 DNA sequence: TGTGCCAGCAGCTTTCAGGGCGAAAAACTGTTTTTT. This chain links TRBV11-2 with TRBJ1-4; tentative D call: TRBD1 (5 bases). There are 12 residues in the CDR3. V lost 3 bases and J 8 bases, leaving 7 bases between the germline ends. Germline V gene sequence: CDR1 SGHAT, CDR2 FQNNGV.

This clonotype has ten or more counts. The chain uses TRBV6-5 and TRBJ1-1; D gene uncertain. V was shortened by 0 bases and J by 1 base, with 21 bases between the two germline ends. Germline V CDR1 and CDR2: MNHEY, SVGAGI. The CDR3 runs 19 residues. The CDR3 DNA reads TGTGCCAGCAGTTACTCGAATTGTCGATCCGATATTTCGAACACTGAAGCTTTCTTT. This translates into CASSYSNCRSDISNTEAFF.

This clonotype has at least ten counts. This chain links TRBV12-3 or TRBV12-4 with TRBJ2-2; 8 nucleotides agree with TRBD2. After removal of 5 bases from V and 3 bases from J, the junction contained 2 bases not matched to a gene. CDR3 length: 14 residues. The CDR3 nucleotides are TGTGCCAGCAGTACGGGACTAGACACCGGGGAGCTGTTTTTT. This translates into CASSTGLDTGELFF.

The table lists this clonotype with a few counts. The CDR3 here is CSASSTSWGEQYF. CDR3 bases: TGCAGTGCTAGTTCCACGTCGTGGGGCGAGCAGTACTTC. V is TRBV20-1 and J is TRBJ2-7; D remains unclear. CDR3 size: 13 residues. Germline assignment: CDR1 DFQATT and CDR2 SNEGSKA (reference sequence). V shed 3 bases and J shed 6 bases, with 15 bases lying between them.

The table lists this clonotype with a few counts. This CDR3 reads CASSLEVGTRTYNEQFF. The CDR3 bases are TGCGCCAGCAGCTTGGAAGTCGGGACTAGAACCTACAATGAGCAGTTCTTC. The chain couples TRBV5-1 to TRBJ2-1; TRBD2 matches 8 bases. This CDR3 region has 17 residues. CDR1 is SGHRS, CDR2 YFSETQ, per germline. Trimming cost V 0 bases and J 2 bases; bases outside gene matches: 7.

This clonotype was seen ten or more times. The chain uses TRBV20-1 and TRBJ1-1, with D possibly being TRBD1 (6 bases). Looked up from germline, CDR1 is DFQATT and CDR2 is SNEGSKA (reference sequence). CDR3 length: 13 residues. Trimming removed 5 bases from V and 1 base from J, with 11 bases in between. CDR3 sequence (DNA): TGCAGTGCTGAGGGGGACGGGAACACTGAAGCTTTCTTT. Protein sequence: CSAEGDGNTEAFF.

This clonotype was seen at least ten times. The chain joins TRBV11-2 to TRBJ1-3; TRBD1 matches 8 bases. This CDR3 has 15 residues. Germline assignment: CDR1 SGHAT and CDR2 FQNNGV. J lost 4 bases, V lost 5 bases, and 7 bases had no gene match. CDR3 coding DNA: TGTGCCAGCAGCGAAAACAGGGGGACAGGAAACACCATATATTTT. Residues: CASSENRGTGNTIYF. The variable domain in full, with the rest retrieved from reference TRBV11-2 and TRBJ1-3, is EAGVAQSPRYKIIEKRQSVAFWCNPISGHATLYWYQQILGQGPKLLIQFQNNGVVDDSQLPKDRFSAERLKGVDSTLKIQPAKLEDSAVYLCASSENRGTGNTIYFGEGSWLTVV.

Concerning this clonotype: A single base separates this from a much larger clone, so it may be a read error. J is TRBJ2-2 and V is TRBV5-1; TRBD2 might be the D (5 bases). The CDR3 contains 14 residues. Germline-derived CDR1 and CDR2 are SGHRS and YFSETQ. CDR3 nucleotides: TGCGCCAGCAGCGGTGGGATGAACACCGGGGAGCTGCTTTTT. This codes for CASSGGMNTGELLF. The entire variable domain, with the rest obtained from reference TRBV5-1 and TRBJ2-2, is as follows: KAGVTQTPRYLIKTRGQQVTLSCSPISGHRSVSWYQQTPGQGLQFLFEYFSETQRNKGNFPGRFSGRQFSNSRSEMNVSTLELGDSALYLCASSGGMNTGELLFGEGSRLTVL.